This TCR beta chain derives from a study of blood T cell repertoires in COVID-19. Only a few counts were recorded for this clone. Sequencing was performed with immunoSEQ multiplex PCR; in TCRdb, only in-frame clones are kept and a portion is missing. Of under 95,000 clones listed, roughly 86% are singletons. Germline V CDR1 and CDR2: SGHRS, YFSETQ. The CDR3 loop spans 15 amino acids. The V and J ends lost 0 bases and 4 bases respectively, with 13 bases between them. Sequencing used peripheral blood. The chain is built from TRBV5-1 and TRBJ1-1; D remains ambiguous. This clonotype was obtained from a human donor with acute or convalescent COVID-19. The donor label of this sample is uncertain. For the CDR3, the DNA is TGCGCCAGCAGCTTGGGCTGGGGTGAGGGCACTGAAGCTTTCTTT. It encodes CASSLGWGEGTEAFF.